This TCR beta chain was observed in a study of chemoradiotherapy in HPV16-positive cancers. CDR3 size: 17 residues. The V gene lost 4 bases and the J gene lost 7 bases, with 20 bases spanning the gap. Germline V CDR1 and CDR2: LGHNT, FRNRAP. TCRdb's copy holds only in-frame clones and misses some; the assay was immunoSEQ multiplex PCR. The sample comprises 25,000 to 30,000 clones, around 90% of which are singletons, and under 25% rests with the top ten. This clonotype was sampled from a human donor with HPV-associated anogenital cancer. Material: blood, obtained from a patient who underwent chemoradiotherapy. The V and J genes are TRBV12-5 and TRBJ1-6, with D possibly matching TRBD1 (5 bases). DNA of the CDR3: TGTGCTAGTGGTTCACGACCTTGGGGGGGGGAAAATTCACCCCTCCACTTT. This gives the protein CASGSRPWGGENSPLHF.